A single sample is the source of the 14 T cell receptor beta chains below, sequenced in a study of T cells in Graves' hyperthyroidism and ophthalmopathy. TCR beta CDR3 region amplification was performed from RNA transcripts. During a first-round RT-PCR of the TCR CDR3, the HTBI primer set was used. TCRdb reanalysed the multiplex PCR reads using MiXCR and keeps one entry per CDR3 protein. This sample has over 250,000 distinct CDR3 sequences, with around 13% found just once. The specimen was blood. These receptors were obtained from a woman aged 40 to 55 with Graves' ophthalmopathy.

Many counts were recorded for this clonotype. The genes are TRBV6-1 and TRBJ1-5; no firm D call. From germline, CDR1 is MNHNS and CDR2 SASEGT. The CDR3 runs to 14 residues. With 2 bases removed from V and 6 bases from J, the gap between germline ends came to 11 bases. The CDR3 DNA reads as TGTGCCAGCAGTGAATCGGGTATTTTTCAGCCCCAGCATTTT. Encoded protein: CASSESGIFQPQHF.

Ten or more counts support this clonotype. The chain is built from TRBV6-1 and TRBJ1-2; tentatively, D is TRBD1 (6 bases). V lost 0 bases and J lost 14, with 25 bases in between. Germline values: CDR1 MNHNS, CDR2 SASEGT. The CDR3 loop spans 16 amino acids. Here the CDR3 reads CASSEALGGHLYGYTF. CDR3 nucleotides: TGTGCCAGCAGTGAAGCCTTAGGGGGACACCTTTATGGATATACCTTC.

Remarks on this clonotype: Relative to the germline gene, one junction end is altered; a read error may explain this. The chain uses TRBV19 and TRBJ2-2, with a tentative D call TRBD1 (6 bases). Germline CDR1 is LNHDA and CDR2 is SQIVND (reference sequence). This CDR3 comprises 11 residues. CDR3 nucleotides: TGTGCCGGTAGTGACAGGGGGGAGCTGTTTTTT. This encodes CAGSDRGELFF.

In its sample, this clonotype was seen a few times. The rearrangement joins TRBV11-3 to TRBJ2-5; possible D gene TRBD2, 5 bases. The germline V and J ends were trimmed by 2 bases and 5 bases, with 15 bases remaining between them. Per the germline V gene, CDR1 is SGHNT and CDR2 is YENEEA. The CDR3 is 15 amino acids. CDR3 region: CASSLSSGSAETQYF. The DNA for the CDR3 is TGTGCCAGCAGCTTAAGTTCGGGGTCGGCGGAGACCCAGTACTTC.

Many counts were recorded for this clonotype. J is TRBJ2-7 and V is TRBV6-2 or TRBV6-3; D uncertain. Germline assignment: CDR1 MNHEY and CDR2 SVGEGT. The CDR3 covers 16 residues. Deletions cut 5 bases from V and 2 bases from J, with 19 bases between. CDR3 bases: TGTGCCAGCAGTATCAATTTACGGATTCTAACCTACGAGCAGTACTTC. Protein: CASSINLRILTYEQYF.

This clonotype was seen ten or more times. The chain couples TRBV2 to TRBJ1-1; weak D call: TRBD1 (5 bases). CDR1 is SNHLY and CDR2 is FYNNEI in the germline V gene. There are 15 residues in the CDR3. Trimming took 6 bases from V and 2 from J, leaving 16 bases between them. The CDR3 nucleotides are TGTGCCAGCAGGGCAATACAGGAAACTAACACTGAAGCTTTCTTT. Translating gives CASRAIQETNTEAFF.

This clonotype was recorded at least ten times. The chain's CDR3 is CASSLPQETQYF. CDR3 bases: TGTGCCAGCAGCCTACCTCAAGAGACCCAGTACTTC. The V and J genes are TRBV3-1 and TRBJ2-5, with no clear D. There are 12 residues in the CDR3. Germline values: CDR1 LGHDT, CDR2 YNNKEL (reference sequence). V gave up 4 bases and J gave up 2 bases, with 5 bases separating them.

This clonotype showed up many times. The chain combines TRBV3-1 with TRBJ2-1; D perhaps matches TRBD2 (6 bases). This CDR3 is built from 16 residues. The V gene lost 0 bases and the J gene lost 0 bases, with 9 bases spanning the gap. The germline V gene has CDR1 LGHDT and CDR2 YNNKEL (reference sequence). CDR3: CASSQDPGSSYNEQFF. CDR3 coding DNA: TGTGCCAGCAGCCAAGATCCCGGGAGCTCCTACAATGAGCAGTTCTTC.

This clonotype has a count of ten or more. The chain couples TRBV20-1 to TRBJ1-1; D remains ambiguous. The germline gives CDR1 DFQATT, CDR2 SNEGSKA (reference sequence). This CDR3 is 13 amino acids long. Trimming removed 5 bases from V and 1 base from J, with 11 bases in between. CDR3 sequence reads: CSASRYSNTEAFF. DNA of the CDR3: TGCAGTGCTTCACGGTACTCGAACACTGAAGCTTTCTTT.

This clonotype has only one observation. In this CDR3 the conserved last residue, phenylalanine or tryptophan, is missing, so a read error is likely. The chain recombines TRBV28 with TRBJ1-5; D unclear. This CDR3 comprises 12 residues. The germline V gene has CDR1 MDHEN and CDR2 SYDVKM. The CDR3 sequence: CVSRGGDQPQHL. The CDR3 DNA sequence: TGTGTGTCGCGGGGTGGCGATCAGCCCCAGCATCTT.

This clonotype was seen more than once but under ten times. V and J are TRBV3-1 and TRBJ1-3; D unclear. The CDR3 runs 13 residues. Trimming cost V 5 bases and J 3 bases, with 8 bases left between them. Looked up from germline, CDR1 is LGHDT and CDR2 is YNNKEL (reference sequence). Written as DNA, the CDR3 is TGTGCCAGCAGCGAGAGGGTTGGAAACACCATATATTTT. Protein product: CASSERVGNTIYF.

This clonotype was recorded many times. The rearrangement uses TRBV20-1 and TRBJ2-1; the D gene is possibly TRBD1 (6 bases). This CDR3 has 15 amino acids. CDR1 and CDR2 from the germline V gene are DFQATT and SNEGSKA (reference sequence). Trimming pared 1 base from V and 0 bases from J, leaving 10 bases between. The CDR3 protein is CSARGGRGSYNEQFF. Here the CDR3 DNA reads TGCAGTGCTAGAGGGGGCAGGGGCTCCTACAATGAGCAGTTCTTC.

This clonotype was observed at least ten times. The V and J genes are TRBV12-3 or TRBV12-4 and TRBJ2-7; maybe TRBD1 (5 bases). The CDR3 runs 14 residues. Deletions cut 7 bases from V and 3 bases from J, with 16 bases between. The DNA of the CDR3 is TGTGCCAGCACCCCATCAGGGCAAATCTACGAGCAGTACTTC. It specifies CASTPSGQIYEQYF.

This clonotype was recorded at least ten times. This chain links TRBV10-1 with TRBJ2-1; TRBD1 agrees at 7 bases. This CDR3 contains 14 residues. J gave up 4 bases and V 6 bases, and 6 bases lay outside the gene matches. Per germline, CDR1 WNHNN and CDR2 SYGVQD (reference sequence). CDR3 DNA: TGCGCCAGCAGCTCACAGGGGATTTACAATGAGCAGTTCTTC. It is translated as CASSSQGIYNEQFF.